This TCR beta chain was found in a study of CD4 and CD8 cells across lung adenocarcinoma regions. The V end lost 6 bases, the J end lost 4 bases, and 20 bases lay between the germline ends. This CDR3 contains 15 residues. The germline V gene has CDR1 SQVTM and CDR2 ANQGSEA. This clonotype has just a few counts. In TCRdb, the PCR reads were re-called with MiXCR into one record per CDR3 protein. The sample shows roughly 8,000 distinct CDR3 sequences, roughly 44% of them seen only once. The TCR was taken from a male donor with lung adenocarcinoma. The CD4 and CD8 labels of this study may be unreliable. The V call is TRBV29-1, the J call TRBJ2-3; weak D call: TRBD1 (5 bases). Sequences were obtained from CD8+ T cells from the center of a lung tumor. The chain's CDR3 is CSVPNSDSGADTQYF. The CDR3 coding sequence is TGCAGCGTCCCCAACTCCGACAGTGGGGCAGATACGCAGTATTTT.